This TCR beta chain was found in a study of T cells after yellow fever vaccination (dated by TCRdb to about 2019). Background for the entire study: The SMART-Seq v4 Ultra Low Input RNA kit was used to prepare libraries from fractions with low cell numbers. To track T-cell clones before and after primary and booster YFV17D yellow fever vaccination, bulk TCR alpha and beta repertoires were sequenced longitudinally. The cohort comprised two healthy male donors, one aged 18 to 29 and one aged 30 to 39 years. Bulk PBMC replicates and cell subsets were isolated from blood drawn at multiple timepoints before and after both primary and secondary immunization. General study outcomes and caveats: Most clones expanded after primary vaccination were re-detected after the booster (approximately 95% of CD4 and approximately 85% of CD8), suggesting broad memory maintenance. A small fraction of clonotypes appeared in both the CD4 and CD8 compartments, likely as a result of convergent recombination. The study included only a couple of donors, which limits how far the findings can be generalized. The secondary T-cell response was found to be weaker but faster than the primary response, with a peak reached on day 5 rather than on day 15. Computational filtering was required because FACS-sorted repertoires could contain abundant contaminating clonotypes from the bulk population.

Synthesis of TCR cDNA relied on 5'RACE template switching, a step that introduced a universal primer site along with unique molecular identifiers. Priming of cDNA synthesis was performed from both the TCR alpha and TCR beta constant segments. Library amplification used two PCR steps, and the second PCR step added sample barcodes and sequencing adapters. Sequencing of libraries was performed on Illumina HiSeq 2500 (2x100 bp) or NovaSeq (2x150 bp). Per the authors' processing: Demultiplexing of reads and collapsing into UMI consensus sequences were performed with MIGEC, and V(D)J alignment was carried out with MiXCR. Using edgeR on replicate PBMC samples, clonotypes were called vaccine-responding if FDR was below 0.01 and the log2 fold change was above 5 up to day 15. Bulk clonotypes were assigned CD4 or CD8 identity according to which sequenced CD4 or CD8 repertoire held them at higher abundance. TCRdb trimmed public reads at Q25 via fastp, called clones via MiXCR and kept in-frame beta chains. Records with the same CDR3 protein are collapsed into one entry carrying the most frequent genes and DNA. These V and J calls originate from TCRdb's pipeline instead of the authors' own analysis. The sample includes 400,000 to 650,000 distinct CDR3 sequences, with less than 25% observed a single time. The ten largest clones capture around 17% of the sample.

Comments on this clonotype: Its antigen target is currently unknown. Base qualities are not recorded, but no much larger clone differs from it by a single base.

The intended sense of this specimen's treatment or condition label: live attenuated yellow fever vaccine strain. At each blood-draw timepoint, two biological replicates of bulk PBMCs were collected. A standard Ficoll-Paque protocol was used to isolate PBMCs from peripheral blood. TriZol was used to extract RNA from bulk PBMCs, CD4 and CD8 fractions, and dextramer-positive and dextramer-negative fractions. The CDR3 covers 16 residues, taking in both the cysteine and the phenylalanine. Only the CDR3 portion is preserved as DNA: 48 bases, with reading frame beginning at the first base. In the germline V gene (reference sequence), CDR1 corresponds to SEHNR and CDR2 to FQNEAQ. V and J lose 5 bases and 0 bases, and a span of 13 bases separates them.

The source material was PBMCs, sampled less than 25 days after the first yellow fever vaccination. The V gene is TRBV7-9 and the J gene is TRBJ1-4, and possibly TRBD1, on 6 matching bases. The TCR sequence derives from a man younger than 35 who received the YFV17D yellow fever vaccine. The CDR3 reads CASSDGQFATNEKLFF. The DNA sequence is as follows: TGTGCCAGCAGCGATGGACAGTTTGCAACTAATGAAAAACTGTTTTTT.